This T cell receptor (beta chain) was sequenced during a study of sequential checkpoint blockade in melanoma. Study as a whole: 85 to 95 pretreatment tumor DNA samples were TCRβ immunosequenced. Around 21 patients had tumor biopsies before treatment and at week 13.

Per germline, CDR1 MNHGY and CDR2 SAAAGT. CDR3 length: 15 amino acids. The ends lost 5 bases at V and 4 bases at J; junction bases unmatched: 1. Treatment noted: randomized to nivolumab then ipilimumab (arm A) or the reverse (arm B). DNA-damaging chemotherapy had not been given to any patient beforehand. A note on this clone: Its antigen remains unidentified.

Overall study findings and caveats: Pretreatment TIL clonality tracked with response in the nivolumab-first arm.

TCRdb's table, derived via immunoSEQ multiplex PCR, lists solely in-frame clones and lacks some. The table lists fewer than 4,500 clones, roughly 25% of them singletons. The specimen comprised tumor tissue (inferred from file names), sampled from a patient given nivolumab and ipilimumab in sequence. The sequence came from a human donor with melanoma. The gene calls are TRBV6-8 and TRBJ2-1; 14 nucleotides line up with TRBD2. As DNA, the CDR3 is TGTGCCAGCAGTCGGACTAGCGGGGGGTACAATGAGCAGTTCTTC. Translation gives CASSRTSGGYNEQFF.